Listed below are T cell receptor beta chains from one sample, sequenced in a study of blood T cells in healthy people across ages. MiXCR, applied by TCRdb to the 5' RACE reads, yields one record per CDR3 protein. The sample has around 1,100,000 distinct CDR3 sequences; roughly two fifths are singletons. The sequenced sample was blood. These receptors all come from a man between 18 and 35 years old in good health. Both conserved end residues are part of each CDR3. A D gene is named only where the DNA matches it firmly. Rows give clone size only sometimes, using once, few, many, or a class for an expanded clone.

j_call	clone_size	d_call	cdr3_length	v_call	cdr3_nt	cdr3_aa
TRBJ2-7	-	-	13	TRBV24-1	TGTGCCACCAGTGAGGCCCTAGAGAATGAGCAGTACTTC	CATSEALENEQYF
TRBJ1-3	once	TRBD1	15	TRBV9	TGTGCCAGCAGCGCCCCGGGACAGGGGGCAAACACCATATATTTT	CASSAPGQGANTIYF
TRBJ2-3	few	-	15	TRBV20-1	TGCAGTGCTCGAAGGCGTATGCGCTTAACAGATACGCAGTATTTT	CSARRRMRLTDTQYF
TRBJ2-3	-	-	15	TRBV5-1	TGCGCCAGCACCCCTGATACACAGATAGGAGATACGCAGTATTTT	CASTPDTQIGDTQYF
TRBJ2-3	few	-	14	TRBV27	TGTGCCAGCGCATCTGCGTCGGGAACAGATACGCAGTATTTT	CASASASGTDTQYF
TRBJ1-1	-	-	15	TRBV5-1	TGCGCCAGCAGCTTGTTACTGGGGGAGAACACTGAAGCTTTCTTT	CASSLLLGENTEAFF
TRBJ2-1	many	-	13	TRBV9	TGTGCCAGCAGCGTAGGGACCTACAATGAGCAGTTCTTC	CASSVGTYNEQFF
TRBJ1-4	-	-	17	TRBV3-1	TGTGCCAGCAGCCAAGTTGTTGGATGGAGGGGGAATGAAAAACTGTTTTTT	CASSQVVGWRGNEKLFF
TRBJ1-2	-	-	15	TRBV7-9	TGTGCCAGCAGCTTAGGTTTCCGAGCTAACTATGGCTACACCTTC	CASSLGFRANYGYTF
TRBJ2-7	-	TRBD2	15	TRBV12-3/TRBV12-4	TGTGCCAGCAGTCGATCCAGCGGGGTCTCCTACGAGCAGTACTTC	CASSRSSGVSYEQYF
TRBJ2-5	-	-	14	TRBV7-2	TGTGCCAGCAGCCTACCGCCTGGACAAGAGACCCAGTACTTC	CASSLPPGQETQYF
TRBJ2-5	-	-	15	TRBV10-3	TGTGCCATCAGTGAGCCTCCGGGTACAAAAGAGACCCAGTACTTC	CAISEPPGTKETQYF
TRBJ1-2	few	-	13	TRBV7-9	TGTGCCAGCAGCTTAGTCCCAACAGTTTCCGACACCTTC	CASSLVPTVSDTF
TRBJ1-2	few	TRBD1	17	TRBV11-2	TGTGCCAGCAGCTTCCCCCTCCGCCGGGACAGGGGCACTGGCTACACCTTC	CASSFPLRRDRGTGYTF
TRBJ1-1	-	-	13	TRBV6-2/TRBV6-3	TGTGCCAGCAGTTCCCATATCGGGACTGAAGCTTTCTTT	CASSSHIGTEAFF
TRBJ2-5	-	TRBD1	13	TRBV20-1	TGCAGTGCTTTCAACAGGGGGCTGGAGACCCAGTACTTC	CSAFNRGLETQYF
TRBJ2-5	-	TRBD1	14	TRBV28	TGTGCCAGCAGTTTTCCAGGGGGCCTGGAGACCCAGTACTTC	CASSFPGGLETQYF
TRBJ1-2	few	-	13	TRBV10-3	TGTGCCATCAGTGGGGGGGGCTCTGATGGCTACACCTTC	CAISGGGSDGYTF
TRBJ2-7	few	TRBD2	15	TRBV20-1	TGCAGTGCTAGGACCCAGCGGGGGGTAACCTACGAGCAGTACTTC	CSARTQRGVTYEQYF
TRBJ1-2	-	TRBD1	15	TRBV9	TGTGCCAGCAGCGTAGTCCCAGGGGGAACTAATGGCTACACCTTC	CASSVVPGGTNGYTF
TRBJ2-1	few	-	11	TRBV29-1	TGCAGCGTTGGCATCGGAGGTGAGCAGTTCTTC	CSVGIGGEQFF
TRBJ1-2	few	-	14	TRBV6-5	TGTGCCAGCAGTTACTCTTTCAGGGGCTATGGCTACACCTTC	CASSYSFRGYGYTF
TRBJ2-5	few	-	13	TRBV7-7	TGTGCCAGCAGCTTAGGGGTAAGGGATGAGCAGTACTTC	CASSLGVRDEQYF
TRBJ1-4	-	-	14	TRBV4-1	TGCGCCAGCAGCCAAGAGGACCATAATGAAAAACTGTTTTTT	CASSQEDHNEKLFF
TRBJ1-5	few	-	14	TRBV20-1	TGCAGTGCTCCGCAGGGTTTTAGCAATCAGCCCCAGCATTTT	CSAPQGFSNQPQHF
TRBJ2-3	many	TRBD2	17	TRBV25-1	TGTGCCAGCAGTGAATCCGGTTTGCGGGGGTCCGCGGATACGCAGTATTTT	CASSESGLRGSADTQYF
TRBJ2-1	-	-	13	TRBV6-5	TGTGCCAGCAGCCGCCTTGGGGGCGGTGAGCAGTTCTTC	CASSRLGGGEQFF
TRBJ2-1	many	-	15	TRBV5-1	TGCGCCAGCAGCAAAACCGGGACCCTGTACAATGAGCAGTTCTTC	CASSKTGTLYNEQFF
TRBJ2-2	-	-	16	TRBV3-1	TGTGCCAGCAGCCCTATTGAGGCGGGACCCACCGGGGAGCTGTTTTTT	CASSPIEAGPTGELFF
TRBJ2-3	once	TRBD1	14	TRBV7-2	TGTGCCAGCAGCGAAGGACAGGGGTTAAATACGCAGTATTTT	CASSEGQGLNTQYF
TRBJ2-5	-	TRBD2	19	TRBV7-6	TGTGCCAGCAGCTCCACACTACCGATGACTAGCAGATTTACAGAGACCCAGTACTTC	CASSSTLPMTSRFTETQYF
TRBJ2-4	-	-	13	TRBV20-1	TGCAGTGCCGGCAGCTTAGCCAAAAACATTCAGTACTTC	CSAGSLAKNIQYF
TRBJ2-3	-	-	17	TRBV9	TGTGCCAGCAGCGATCCCGGCGGGACAGCTCGCACAGATACGCAGTATTTT	CASSDPGGTARTDTQYF
TRBJ1-5	few	-	13	TRBV12-3/TRBV12-4	TGTGCCAGCAGCTGGACAGACAATCAGCCCCAGCATTTT	CASSWTDNQPQHF
TRBJ1-6	-	-	17	TRBV20-1	TGCAGTGCTTCCAGAGGAGGATTCTTTGACGTTGATTCACCCCTCCACTTT	CSASRGGFFDVDSPLHF
TRBJ2-7	few	-	12	TRBV20-1	TGCAGTGCTAGAGATCTAGGGCCCGAGCAGTACTTC	CSARDLGPEQYF
TRBJ2-7	few	-	11	TRBV21-1	TGTGCCACACAGGGACCCTACGAGCAGTACTTC	CATQGPYEQYF
TRBJ2-5	few	-	15	TRBV7-9	TGTGCCAGCAGCGCAGTAAGGGAGGTGTATGAGACCCAGTACTTC	CASSAVREVYETQYF
TRBJ2-3	-	-	16	TRBV9	TGTGCCAGCAGCGTAGTCCCGGGATTGGATACAGATACGCAGTATTTT	CASSVVPGLDTDTQYF
TRBJ1-6	-	-	18	TRBV5-1	TGCGCCAGCAGCTTGGATCAGGGGCTTAGCTCCTATAATTCACCCCTCCACTTT	CASSLDQGLSSYNSPLHF
TRBJ2-2	-	TRBD1	15	TRBV12-3/TRBV12-4	TGTGCCAGCAGCTTAGACAGGGTTATCACCGGGGAGCTGTTTTTT	CASSLDRVITGELFF
TRBJ2-3	once	TRBD1	14	TRBV20-1	TGCAGTGCTAGGTCCCAGGGGGAAGTAGATACGCAGTATTTT	CSARSQGEVDTQYF
TRBJ2-5	few	TRBD2	16	TRBV12-3/TRBV12-4	TGTGCCAGCAGTTCGGTCGGGGGGGCATCACAAGAGACCCAGTACTTC	CASSSVGGASQETQYF
TRBJ2-3	-	-	13	TRBV20-1	TGCAGTGCTAGAGATGGGCAGCGACTTACGCAGTATTTT	CSARDGQRLTQYF
TRBJ2-2	-	-	13	TRBV20-1	TGCAGTGCTGCCCGACAGGACACCGGGGAGCTGTTTTTT	CSAARQDTGELFF